The sequence of this T cell receptor (beta chain) was determined in a study of molecular identifiers for immune sequencing clone quantification. The CDR3 covers 13 residues. With 6 bases removed from V and 3 bases from J, the gap between germline ends came to 11 bases. This clonotype was picked up a small number of times. One entry per CDR3 protein, called by TCRdb with MiXCR from the PCR reads. This table has about 320,000 distinct CDR3 sequences, about 22% appearing once. The chain uses TRBV12-3 or TRBV12-4 and TRBJ1-1; D gene unclear. The sequenced sample was naive CD8+ T cells from blood, with Jurkat cell RNA spiked in. Subset noted: FACS-sorted CD8+CD4-CCR7+CD45RA+ naive T cells. This clonotype was obtained from a human donor in good health. Some libraries in this study had Jurkat cell RNA spiked in. DNA for the CDR3: TGTGCCAGCAGAGAATCTCTGGACACTGAAGCTTTCTTT. Its protein is CASRESLDTEAFF.